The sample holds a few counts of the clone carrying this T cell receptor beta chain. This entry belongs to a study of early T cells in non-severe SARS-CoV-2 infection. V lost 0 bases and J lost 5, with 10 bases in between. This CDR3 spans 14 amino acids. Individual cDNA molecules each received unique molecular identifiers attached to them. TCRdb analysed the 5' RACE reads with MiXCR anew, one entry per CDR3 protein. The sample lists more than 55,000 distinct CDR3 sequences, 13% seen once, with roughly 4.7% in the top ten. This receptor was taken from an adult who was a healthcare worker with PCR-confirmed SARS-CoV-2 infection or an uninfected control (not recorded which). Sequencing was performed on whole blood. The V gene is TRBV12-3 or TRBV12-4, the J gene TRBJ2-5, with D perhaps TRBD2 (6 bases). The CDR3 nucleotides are TGTGCCAGCAGTTTAGCGGGGGGATTCGAGACCCAGTACTTC. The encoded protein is CASSLAGGFETQYF.